This T cell receptor beta chain was sequenced for a study of blood T cell repertoires in COVID-19. Per germline, CDR1 LGHDT and CDR2 YNNKEL (reference sequence). Trimming pared 4 bases from V and 12 bases from J, leaving 18 bases between. CDR3 length equals 13 residues. Profiling relied on immunoSEQ multiplex PCR, and the TCRdb table lists in-frame clones only, not all of them. The data show 30,000 to 50,000 clones, with approximately 85% seen just once and approximately 4.1% held by the top ten. This clone was recorded a few times. The receptor was isolated from a man aged 55 to 70 with acute or convalescent COVID-19. The rearrangement links TRBV3-1 (or the pseudogene TRBV3-2) to TRBJ1-1; the D gene is possibly TRBD1 (6 bases). Input material: peripheral blood. The CDR3 DNA reads as TGTGCCAGCAGCCGCAACAGGGAAGGCTTTTCTTTCTTT. This translates into CASSRNREGFSFF.